This paragraph covers one T cell receptor beta chain sequence. These data are taken from a study of blood T cell repertoires in COVID-19. In the study overall: Acute and convalescent COVID-19 samples came from the United States, Italy and Spain. Sources were T cells, B-cell-depleted T cells, or PBMCs; the material itself was cDNA or gDNA.

As handled by the study authors: Cell counts per sample came from amplifying reference gene primers. Only in-frame clones appear in the TCRdb table, and some are missing; sequencing was by immunoSEQ multiplex PCR. For V, J and clone size, that table is used; D and trimming come from the DNA. This repertoire shows about 210,000 clones, about 89% found once; its top ten account for under 5.5%. Germline-derived CDR1 and CDR2 are SGHRS and YFSETQ. The CDR3 extends over 14 amino acids. Trimming removed 3 bases from V and 2 bases from J; junction bases left unmatched: 2. Sequenced input: peripheral blood. The TCR was taken from a woman between 35 and 50 years old with acute or convalescent COVID-19. The rearrangement links TRBV5-1 to TRBJ1-3; 7 bases fit TRBD1. The CDR3 DNA follows: TGCGCCAGCAGCTCGCAGGGGGCTGGAAACACCATATATTTT. Protein product: CASSSQGAGNTIYF.